The 2 T cell receptor beta chains presented below share a single source sample, sequenced in a study of blood T cell repertoires in COVID-19. Only in-frame clones appear in the TCRdb table, and some are missing; sequencing was by immunoSEQ multiplex PCR. The sample contains 250,000 to 350,000 clones, roughly 84% of which appear only once. Specimen: peripheral blood. Source of these receptors: a human donor with COVID-19, enrolled during active disease. The donor label of this sample is uncertain.

J is TRBJ1-2 and V is TRBV29-1, with D perhaps matching TRBD1 (5 bases). V lost 6 bases and J lost 8, with 19 bases in between. Germline CDR1 reads SQVTM; CDR2 reads ANQGSEA. The CDR3 length is 13 residues. DNA of the CDR3: TGCAGCGTCGGTACTCAGGGTAATAACGGCTACACCTTC. Amino acid sequence: CSVGTQGNNGYTF.

The J gene is TRBJ2-3, the V gene TRBV2, with D tentatively TRBD1 (5 bases). This CDR3 is built from 15 residues. The germline V gene encodes CDR1 SNHLY and CDR2 FYNNEI. V was pared by 2 bases and J by 3 bases, with 12 bases between. This CDR3 is CASSERKGRTDTQYF. Written as DNA, the CDR3 is TGTGCCAGCAGTGAACGGAAGGGGCGAACAGATACGCAGTATTTT.